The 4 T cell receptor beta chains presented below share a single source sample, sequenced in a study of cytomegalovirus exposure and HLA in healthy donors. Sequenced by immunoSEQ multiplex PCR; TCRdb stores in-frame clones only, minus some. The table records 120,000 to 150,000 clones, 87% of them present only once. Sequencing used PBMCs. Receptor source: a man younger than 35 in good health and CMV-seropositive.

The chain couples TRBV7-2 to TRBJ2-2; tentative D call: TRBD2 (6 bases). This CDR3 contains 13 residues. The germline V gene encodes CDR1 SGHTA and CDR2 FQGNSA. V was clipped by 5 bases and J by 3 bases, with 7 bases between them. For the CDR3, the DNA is TGTGCCAGCAGCGGGGGGTACACCGGGGAGCTGTTTTTT. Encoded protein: CASSGGYTGELFF. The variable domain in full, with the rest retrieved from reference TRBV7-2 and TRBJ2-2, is GAGVSQSPSNKVTEKGKDVELRCDPISGHTALYWYRQSLGQGLEFLIYFQGNSAPDKSGLPSDRFSAERTGGSVSTLTIQRTQQEDSAVYLCASSGGYTGELFFGEGSRLTVL.

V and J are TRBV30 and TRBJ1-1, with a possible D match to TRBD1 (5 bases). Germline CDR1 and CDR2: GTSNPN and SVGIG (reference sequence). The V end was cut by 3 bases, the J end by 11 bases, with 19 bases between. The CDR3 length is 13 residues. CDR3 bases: TGTGCCTGGAGCCTACAGGTGGGATTGGGCGCTTTCTTT. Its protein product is CAWSLQVGLGAFF.

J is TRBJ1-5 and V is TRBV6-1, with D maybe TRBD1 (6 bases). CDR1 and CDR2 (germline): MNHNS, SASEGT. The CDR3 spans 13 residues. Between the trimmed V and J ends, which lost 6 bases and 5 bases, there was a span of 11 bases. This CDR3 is CASRTGTYQPQHF. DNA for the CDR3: TGTGCCAGCAGGACAGGAACCTATCAGCCCCAGCATTTT.

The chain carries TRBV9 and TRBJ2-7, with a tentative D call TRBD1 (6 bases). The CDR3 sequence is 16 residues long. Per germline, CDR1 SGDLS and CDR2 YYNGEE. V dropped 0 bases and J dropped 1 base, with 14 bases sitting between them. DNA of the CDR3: TGTGCCAGCAGCGTAGAAGACAGGCGCCTATCCTACGAGCAGTACTTC. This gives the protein CASSVEDRRLSYEQYF. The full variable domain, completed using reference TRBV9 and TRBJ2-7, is DSGVTQTPKHLITATGQRVTLRCSPRSGDLSVYWYQQSLDQGLQFLIQYYNGEERAKGNILERFSAQQFPDLHSELNLSSLELGDSALYFCASSVEDRRLSYEQYFGPGTRLTVT.